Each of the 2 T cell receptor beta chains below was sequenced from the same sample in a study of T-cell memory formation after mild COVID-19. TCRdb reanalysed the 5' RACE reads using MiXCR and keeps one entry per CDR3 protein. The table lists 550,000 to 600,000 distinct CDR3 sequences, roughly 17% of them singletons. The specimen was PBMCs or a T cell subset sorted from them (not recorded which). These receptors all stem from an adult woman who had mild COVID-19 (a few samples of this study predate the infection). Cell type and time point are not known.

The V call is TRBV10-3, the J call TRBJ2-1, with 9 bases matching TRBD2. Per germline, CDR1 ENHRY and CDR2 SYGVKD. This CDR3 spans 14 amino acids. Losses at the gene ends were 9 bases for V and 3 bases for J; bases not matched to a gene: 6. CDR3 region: CAISHSGSYNEQFF. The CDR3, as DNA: TGTGCCATTTCCCATAGCGGGAGCTACAATGAGCAGTTCTTC.

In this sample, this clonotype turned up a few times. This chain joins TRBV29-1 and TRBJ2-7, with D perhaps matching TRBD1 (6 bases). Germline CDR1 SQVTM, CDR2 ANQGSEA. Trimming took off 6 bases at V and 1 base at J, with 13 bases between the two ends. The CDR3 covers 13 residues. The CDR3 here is CSVYTGSSYEQYF. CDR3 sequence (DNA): TGCAGCGTATATACAGGGTCATCCTACGAGCAGTACTTC.